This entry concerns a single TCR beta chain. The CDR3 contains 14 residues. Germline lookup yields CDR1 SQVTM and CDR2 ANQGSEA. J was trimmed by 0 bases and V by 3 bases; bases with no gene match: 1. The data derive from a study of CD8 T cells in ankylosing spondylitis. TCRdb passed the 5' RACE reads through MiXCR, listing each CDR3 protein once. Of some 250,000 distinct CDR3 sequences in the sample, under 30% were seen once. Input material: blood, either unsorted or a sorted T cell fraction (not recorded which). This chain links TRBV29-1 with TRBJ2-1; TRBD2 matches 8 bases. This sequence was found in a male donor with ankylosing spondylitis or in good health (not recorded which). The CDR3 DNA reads TGCAGCGTTGACAGCGGGGGCTCCTACAATGAGCAGTTCTTC. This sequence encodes CSVDSGGSYNEQFF.